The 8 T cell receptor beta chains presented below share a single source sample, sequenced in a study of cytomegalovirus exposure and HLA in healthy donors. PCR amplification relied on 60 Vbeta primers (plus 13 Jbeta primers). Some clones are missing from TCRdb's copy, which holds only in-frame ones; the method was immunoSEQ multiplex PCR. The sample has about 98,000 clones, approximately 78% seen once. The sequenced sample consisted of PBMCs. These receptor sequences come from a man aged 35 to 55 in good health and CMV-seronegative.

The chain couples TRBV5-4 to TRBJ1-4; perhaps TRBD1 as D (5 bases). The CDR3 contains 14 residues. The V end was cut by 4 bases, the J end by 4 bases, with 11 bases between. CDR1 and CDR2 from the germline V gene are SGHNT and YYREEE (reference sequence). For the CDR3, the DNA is TGTGCCAGCAGCGTCCGGGACTATAATGAAAAACTGTTTTTT. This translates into CASSVRDYNEKLFF.

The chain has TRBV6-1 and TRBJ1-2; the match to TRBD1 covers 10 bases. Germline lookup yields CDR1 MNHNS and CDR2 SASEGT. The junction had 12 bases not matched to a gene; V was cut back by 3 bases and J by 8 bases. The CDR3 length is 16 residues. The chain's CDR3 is CASSDGTGDLSMGYTF. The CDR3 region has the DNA TGTGCCAGCAGTGATGGGACAGGGGATCTCTCTATGGGCTACACCTTC.

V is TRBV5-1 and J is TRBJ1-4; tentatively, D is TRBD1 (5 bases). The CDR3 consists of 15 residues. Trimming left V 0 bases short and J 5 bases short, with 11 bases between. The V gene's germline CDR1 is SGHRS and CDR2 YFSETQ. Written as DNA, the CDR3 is TGCGCCAGCAGCTTGGATGGGGAGGGGAATGAAAAACTGTTTTTT. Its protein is CASSLDGEGNEKLFF.

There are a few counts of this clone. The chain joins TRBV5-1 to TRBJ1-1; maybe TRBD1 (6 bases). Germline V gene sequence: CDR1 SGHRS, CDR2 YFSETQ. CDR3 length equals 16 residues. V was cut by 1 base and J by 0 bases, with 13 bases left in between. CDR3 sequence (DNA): TGCGCCAGCAGCTTGTCGTACAGGGATATGAACACTGAAGCTTTCTTT. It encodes CASSLSYRDMNTEAFF. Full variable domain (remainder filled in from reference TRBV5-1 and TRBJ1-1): KAGVTQTPRYLIKTRGQQVTLSCSPISGHRSVSWYQQTPGQGLQFLFEYFSETQRNKGNFPGRFSGRQFSNSRSEMNVSTLELGDSALYLCASSLSYRDMNTEAFFGQGTRLTVV.

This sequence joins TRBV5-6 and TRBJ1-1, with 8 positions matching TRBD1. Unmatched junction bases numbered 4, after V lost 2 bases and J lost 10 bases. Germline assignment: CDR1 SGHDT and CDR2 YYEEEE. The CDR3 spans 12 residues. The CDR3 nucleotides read TGTGCCAGCAGCTTTGACAGGGGAGGAGCTTTCTTT. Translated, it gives CASSFDRGGAFF.

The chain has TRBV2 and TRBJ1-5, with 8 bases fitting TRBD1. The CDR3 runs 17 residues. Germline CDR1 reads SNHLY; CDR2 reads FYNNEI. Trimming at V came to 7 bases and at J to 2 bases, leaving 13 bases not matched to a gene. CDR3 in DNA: TGTGCCAGCAATTCCGGGACAGGTGATTGGGGCAATCAGCCCCAGCATTTT. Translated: CASNSGTGDWGNQPQHF.

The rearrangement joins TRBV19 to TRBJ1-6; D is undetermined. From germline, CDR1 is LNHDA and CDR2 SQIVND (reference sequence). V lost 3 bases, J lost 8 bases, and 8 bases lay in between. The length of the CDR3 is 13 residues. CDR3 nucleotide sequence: TGTGCCAGTAGTATCATGGGAGATTCACCCCTCCACTTT. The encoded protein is CASSIMGDSPLHF.

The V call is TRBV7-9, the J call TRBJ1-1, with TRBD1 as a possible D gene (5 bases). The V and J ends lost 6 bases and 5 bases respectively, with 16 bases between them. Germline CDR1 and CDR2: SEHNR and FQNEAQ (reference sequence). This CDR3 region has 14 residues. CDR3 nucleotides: TGTGCCAGCAGTCTTGGGGAGGGGAGGACTGAAGCTTTCTTT. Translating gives CASSLGEGRTEAFF.